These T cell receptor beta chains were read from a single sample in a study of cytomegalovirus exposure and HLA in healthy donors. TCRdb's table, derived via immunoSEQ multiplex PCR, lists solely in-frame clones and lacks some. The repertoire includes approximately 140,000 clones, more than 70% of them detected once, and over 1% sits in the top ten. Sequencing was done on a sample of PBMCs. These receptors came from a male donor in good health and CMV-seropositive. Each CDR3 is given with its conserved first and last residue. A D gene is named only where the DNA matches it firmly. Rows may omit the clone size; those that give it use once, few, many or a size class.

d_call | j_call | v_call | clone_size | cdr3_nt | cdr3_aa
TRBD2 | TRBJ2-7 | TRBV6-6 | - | TGTGCCAGCAGTTACAGCGGGAGTGACAGCTCCTACGAGCAGTACTTC | CASSYSGSDSSYEQYF
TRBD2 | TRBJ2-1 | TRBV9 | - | TGTGCCAGCAGCGCCCTCACTAGCGCCGAGCAGTTCTTC | CASSALTSAEQFF
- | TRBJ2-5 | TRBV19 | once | TGTGCCAGTAGTATTTCAATTGGACTTACACCAGGGACCCAGTACTTC | CASSISIGLTPGTQYF
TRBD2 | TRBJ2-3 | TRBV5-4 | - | TGTGCCAGCAGCATGGGACTAGCGGGGGAAGATACGCAGTATTTT | CASSMGLAGEDTQYF
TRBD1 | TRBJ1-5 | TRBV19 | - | TGTGCCAGTAGTCCCTGGGGCACAGGGGAGGATCAGCCCCAGCATTTT | CASSPWGTGEDQPQHF
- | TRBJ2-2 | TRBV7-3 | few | TGTGCCAGCAGCTTAACGCCGGACAGCGGGGAGCTGTTTTTT | CASSLTPDSGELFF
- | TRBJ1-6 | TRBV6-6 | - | TGTGCCAGCAGTTTCCTCAATTCACCCCTCCACTTT | CASSFLNSPLHF
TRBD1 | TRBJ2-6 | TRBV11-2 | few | TGTGCCAGCAGCACAGGGGGCGCTGGGGCCAACGTCCTGACTTTC | CASSTGGAGANVLTF
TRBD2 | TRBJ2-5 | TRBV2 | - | TGTGCCAGCCACACTAGCGGGGGGCGGTTTGGGTACTTC | CASHTSGGRFGYF
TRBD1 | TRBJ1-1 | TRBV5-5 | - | TGTGCCAGCAGCAGCAAACAGGGGCGGATCACTGAAGCTTTCTTT | CASSSKQGRITEAFF
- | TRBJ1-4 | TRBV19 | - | TGTGCCAGTAGAAACACAGATACCAATGAAAAACTGTTTTTT | CASRNTDTNEKLFF
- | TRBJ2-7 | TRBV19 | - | TGTGCCAGTAGTATGGTGGCCAGCTACGAGCAGTACTTC | CASSMVASYEQYF
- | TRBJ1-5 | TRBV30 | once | TGTGCCTGGAGCCAGGGGTATTATAGCAATCAGCCCCAGCATTTT | CAWSQGYYSNQPQHF
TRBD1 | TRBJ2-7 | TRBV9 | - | TGTGCCAGCAGCGCCGGGACAGGGTTGATCTACGAGCAGTACTTC | CASSAGTGLIYEQYF
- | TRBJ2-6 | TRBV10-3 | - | TGTGCCACGGGACAAGTCGGCTCTGGGGCCAACGTCCTGACTTTC | CATGQVGSGANVLTF
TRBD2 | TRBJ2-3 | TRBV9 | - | TGTGCCAGCAGCGTAGCTACGAGCGGGGTCACAGATACGCAGTATTTT | CASSVATSGVTDTQYF
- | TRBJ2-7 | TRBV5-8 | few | TGTGCCAGCAGCTTGTACTCGTACGAGCAGTACTTC | CASSLYSYEQYF
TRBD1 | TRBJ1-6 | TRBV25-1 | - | TGTGCCAGCACGGAGGGGGCGCATGTTTCACCCCTCCACTTT | CASTEGAHVSPLHF
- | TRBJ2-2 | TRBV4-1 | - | TGCGCCAGCAGCCCAACTAGCACCGGGGAGCTGTTTTTT | CASSPTSTGELFF
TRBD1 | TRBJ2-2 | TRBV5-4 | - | TGTGCCAGCAGCGGGGGTGGACAGGGACGAACCGGGGAGCTGTTTTTT | CASSGGGQGRTGELFF
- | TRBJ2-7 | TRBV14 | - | TGTGCCAGCAGCTACGGGGTGGGCTACGAGCAGTACTTC | CASSYGVGYEQYF
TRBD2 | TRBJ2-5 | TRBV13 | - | TGTGCCAGCAGCCCGGGACTAGCGGGGAGCCAAGAGACCCAGTACTTC | CASSPGLAGSQETQYF
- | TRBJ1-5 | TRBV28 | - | TGTGCCAGCAGTGGACAGTTCCATCAGCCCCAGCATTTT | CASSGQFHQPQHF
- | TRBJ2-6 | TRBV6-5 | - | TGTGCCAGCAGTCAAAGTAGCTCTGGGGCCAACGTCCTGACTTTC | CASSQSSSGANVLTF
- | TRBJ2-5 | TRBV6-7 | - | TGTGCCTTACAGGTGTTCCAAGAGACCCAGTACTTC | CALQVFQETQYF
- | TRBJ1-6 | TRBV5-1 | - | TGCGCCAGCAGCTACGCCAGGGATGGGGATTCACCCCTCCACTTT | CASSYARDGDSPLHF
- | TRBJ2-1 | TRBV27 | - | TGTGCCAGCAGTTTTCAGGGGAATAACTACAATGAGCAGTTCTTC | CASSFQGNNYNEQFF
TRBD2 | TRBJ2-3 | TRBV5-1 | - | TGCGCCAGCAGCTTGGATGGGCTAGCGGGAGTGGCGCAGTATTTT | CASSLDGLAGVAQYF
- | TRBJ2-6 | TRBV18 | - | TGTGCCAGCTCACCGGCCATTTTTGGCTCTGGGGCCAACGTCCTGACTTTC | CASSPAIFGSGANVLTF
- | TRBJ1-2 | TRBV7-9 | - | TGTGCCAGCAGCCCAGGAACCAGGGCCGTCTATGGCTACACCTTC | CASSPGTRAVYGYTF
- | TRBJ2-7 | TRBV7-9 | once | TGTGCCAGCAGCTCCCGGCGGGACGGAACCTCCTACGAGCAGTACTTC | CASSSRRDGTSYEQYF
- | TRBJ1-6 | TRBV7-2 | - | TGTGCCAGCAGCTTAATGACTGCAACCAATTCACCCCTCCACTTT | CASSLMTATNSPLHF
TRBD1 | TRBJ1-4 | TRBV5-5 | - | TGTGCCAGCAGCTTAGAGGACGGGGGACAGGGTCGTGAAAAACTGTTTTTT | CASSLEDGGQGREKLFF
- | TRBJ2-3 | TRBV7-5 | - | - | CARSPVGSGASDTQYF
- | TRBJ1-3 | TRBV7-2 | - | TGTGCCAGCAGCTTAGGGGGGGGTACTGGAAACACCATATATTTT | CASSLGGGTGNTIYF
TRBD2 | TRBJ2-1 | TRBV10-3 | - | TGTGCCATCAGTGAGTTTGTTGGCGGGAGGTCCGGCTCCTACAATGAGCAGTTCTTC | CAISEFVGGRSGSYNEQFF
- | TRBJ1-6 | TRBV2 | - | TGTGCCAGCATTCGAACACCTGTTAATAATTCACCCCTCCACTTT | CASIRTPVNNSPLHF
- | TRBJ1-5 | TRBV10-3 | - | TGTGCCATCAGTGAATTCTCGTGGCCCCAGCATTTT | CAISEFSWPQHF
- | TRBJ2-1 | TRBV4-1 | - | TGCGCCAGCAGCCAAGACTTCTCGGAGCAGTTCTTC | CASSQDFSEQFF
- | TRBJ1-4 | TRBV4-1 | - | TGCGCCAGCAGCCGAAACCCCAGCGCCAAAAATGAAAAACTGTTTTTT | CASSRNPSAKNEKLFF
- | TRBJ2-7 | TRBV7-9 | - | TGTTCCAGCAGCTTAGGAGGAGCTAGCAGCCACGAGCAGTACTTC | CSSSLGGASSHEQYF
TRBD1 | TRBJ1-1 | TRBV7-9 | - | TGTGCCAGCAGCGACCGGGACAGGGATTCTGTGTTAGCTTTCTTT | CASSDRDRDSVLAFF
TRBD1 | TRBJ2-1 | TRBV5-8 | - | TGTGCCAGCAGGTATTCCGGGACAGGGGAGCAGTTCTTC | CASRYSGTGEQFF
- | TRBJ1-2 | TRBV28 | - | TGTGCCAGCAGTAGAGACAGACGGCCTCGCGGCTACACCTTC | CASSRDRRPRGYTF
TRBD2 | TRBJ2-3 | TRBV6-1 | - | TGTGCCAGCAGTGGCACCGCGGGAGGCGGGTCAGATACGCAGTATTTT | CASSGTAGGGSDTQYF
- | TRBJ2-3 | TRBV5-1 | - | TGCGCCAGCAGCTTGGGACAGAGCACAGATACGCAGTATTTT | CASSLGQSTDTQYF
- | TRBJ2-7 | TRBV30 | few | TGTGCCTGGAGTAGGGACTTATCCTACGAGCAGTACTTC | CAWSRDLSYEQYF
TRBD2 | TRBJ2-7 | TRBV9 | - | TGTGCCAGCAGCGTTGCGGGAGGTACCTACGAGCAGTACTTC | CASSVAGGTYEQYF
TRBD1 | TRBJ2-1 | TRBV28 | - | TGTGCCAGCAGTTTATACAGGGGAAATGAGCAGTTCTTC | CASSLYRGNEQFF
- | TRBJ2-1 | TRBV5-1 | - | TGCGCCAGCAGCTTAGGAGGGGAACCATACAATGAGCAGTTCTTC | CASSLGGEPYNEQFF
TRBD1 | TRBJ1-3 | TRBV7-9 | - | TGTGCCAGCAGTCGCCCCGGGACAGGGTTCGCCTATGGAAACACCATATATTTT | CASSRPGTGFAYGNTIYF
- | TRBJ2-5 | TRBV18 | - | TGTGCCAGCTCACCTCGTATATCGGGGGACCAAGAGACCCAGTACTTC | CASSPRISGDQETQYF
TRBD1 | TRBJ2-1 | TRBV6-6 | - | TGTGCCAGCACCAAAACGACAGGGGACAATGAGCAGTTCTTC | CASTKTTGDNEQFF
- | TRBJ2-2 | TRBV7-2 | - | TGTGCCAGCAGCTTAGTGGGCCCCGGGGAGCTGTTTTTT | CASSLVGPGELFF
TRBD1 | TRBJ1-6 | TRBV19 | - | TGTGCCAGTAGTCCACGACAGGGGGGTTCACCCCTCCACTTT | CASSPRQGGSPLHF